This T cell receptor beta chain was sequenced during a study of blood T cells in healthy people across ages (dated by TCRdb to about 2015). Turning to the overall study: In model experiments, template switching captured about one uniquely barcoded TCR beta cDNA molecule for every two T cells. Age-related changes in TCR beta repertoire diversity were measured in the study by deep sequencing normalized with unique cDNA molecular identifiers. The donors were split into four age groups: young (average 16 years), middle-aged (39), aged (about 56) and long-lived (more than 80). Donors of different ages were randomly distributed across sequencing lanes to avoid experimental bias. Using the same blood draw, the study looked at two additional independent replicas of 1 million unique cDNA reads for two donors, one aged 18 to 30 and the other aged 80 or older.

The paper's findings and limits, for the study overall: Estimates of total diversity based on one million sequenced T cells were regarded as lower bounds and as underestimates. As age increased, observed TCR beta diversity per million T cells dropped in a roughly linear way, and a significant reduction was already evident by age roughly 36. Compared with the aged group, the long-lived group had more naive CD4+ T cells, fewer expanded clones and increased TCR diversity, a pattern suggesting age selection. Donor CMV infection status was unknown, potentially confounding age-related changes in expanded clonotypes. A strong correlation was found between observed TCR beta diversity and the percentage of naive T cells measured by flow cytometry. Because profiling used bulk unsorted PBMCs, naive and antigen-experienced compartments could not be compared conclusively.

The germline V gene provides CDR1 SGHRS and CDR2 YFSETQ. After removal of 4 bases from V and 11 bases from J, the junction retains 11 bases not matched to a gene. Including cysteine and phenylalanine, the CDR3 has 15 amino acids. Only the CDR3 part of the read is kept: 45 bases, read in frame from the first base. The 40 or so donors, aged about 6 to 95 years, were systemically healthy Caucasian individuals from Russia. Each donor gave ten milliliters of peripheral blood, collected into EDTA-treated Vacutainer tubes. Ficoll-Paque density-gradient centrifugation was used to isolate PBMCs, with at least 7 million obtained per sample. Trizol reagent was used to extract total RNA from the PBMCs, yielding at least 6 micrograms per sample. Naive CD45RAhigh/CD27high T cell percentages were measured by flow cytometry on a PBMC aliquot from every donor. With respect to this clonotype: Its antigen is still unknown. Nothing much larger sits one base from this clone, and base qualities are not available.

Receptor amplification or capture employed 5' RACE. Instrument on record: Illumina HiSeq 2500. A second PCR of about 7 to 12 cycles was run with a J-beta primer mix and a sample-barcoded 5' primer. A unique molecular identifier was introduced onto each TCR beta cDNA molecule by a template-switch 5' adaptor carrying 12 random nucleotides. Each sample yielded at least 2.5 million CDR3-containing paired-end reads. First-strand cDNA was synthesized from all RNA with the Mint cDNA synthesis kit, primed by a TRBC-specific oligonucleotide. Following uracil-DNA glycosylase treatment, a first 18-cycle PCR with universal primers M1SS and BC2_uni_R was performed on all cDNA. On the authors' methods: Each sample was normalized by randomly selecting 1 million high-quality reads, each carrying a distinct molecular identifier. Reads with shared molecular identifiers were discarded instead of being binned into consensus sequences. CDR3 identification, clonotype clustering and error correction used MiTCR with a Q25 quality threshold and the strictest error-elimination algorithm. A nonparametric unseen species model using Euler transformation provided a lower-bound estimate of total TCR beta diversity. TCRdb reworked the public reads: Q25 trimming with fastp, MiXCR clone assembly, productive beta chains retained. Every entry covers one CDR3 protein and lists the most common genes and DNA from its rows. These V and J calls rely on TCRdb rather than the paper's analysis. This sample holds 650,000 to 1,000,000 distinct CDR3 sequences; about 34% were observed only once. The ten most abundant clones make up about an eighth of the sample.

The sequence derives from a young man in good health. The sequence joins TRBV5-1 to TRBJ2-5; the junction holds 13 bases that match TRBD2. Sample: blood. The CDR3: CASSPRTSGGNEQYF. The DNA reads TGCGCCAGCAGCCCAAGGACTAGCGGGGGCAATGAGCAGTACTTC.